This T cell receptor (beta chain) is from a study of siplizumab effects on memory and regulatory T cells. Per-sample assaying covered 80,000 to 100,000 TCR templates. Repertoires were generated with immunoSEQ multiplex PCR, while TCRdb's copy carries only in-frame clones and drops some. The sample shows approximately 82,000 clones, about nine tenths of them seen only once. Of note for this clone: Its antigen is not identified.

V was shortened by 3 bases and J by 5 bases, with 12 bases between the two germline ends. The CDR3 spans 14 residues. Germline values: CDR1 SGHAT, CDR2 FQDESV (reference sequence). Study-wide points: Significantly reduced by siplizumab was the cumulative frequency of alloreactive sequences, namely those traceable to unstimulated CD4+ memory cells.

The material sequenced was Tregs sorted from blood. The chain recombines TRBV11-1 with TRBJ2-3; D is uncertain. The receptor was derived from a human donor in good health. CDR3 sequence (DNA): TGTGCCAGCAGCTTCGACACACTGGTAGATACGCAGTATTTT. It is translated as CASSFDTLVDTQYF.